The table lists the clone carrying this TCR beta chain with a few counts. As yet, its antigen is unknown. The record originates from a study of beta chain features in type 1 diabetes. Study context: There were approximately 100 million sorted cells examined across all samples. Study results and caveats: Comparison showed that naive, central memory and Treg TCRB repertoires appeared more similar among patients than among healthy donors. Among all four CD4+ subsets, Type 1 diabetes patients had TCRB CDR3s that were moderately but significantly shorter.

Germline CDR1 is SGHTA and CDR2 is FQGTGA. CDR3 length: 20 amino acids. Losses at the gene ends were 0 bases for V and 0 bases for J; bases not matched to a gene: 11. Sorting of CD4+ naive, central memory, regulatory and stem cell-like memory cells was performed via CD45RO/CCR7/CD25/CD127/CD95/CD27. The study reverse transcribed the entire isolated RNA, so it sequenced expressed TCRB transcripts. Here immunoSEQ multiplex PCR was the method, and the copy in TCRdb shows in-frame clones only, minus some. The data hold hundreds of thousands of clones, with about an eighth observed a single time. The TCR sequence derives from a man aged 18 to 35 with type 1 diabetes. Material for sequencing was naive CD4+ T cells from blood. The V gene is TRBV7-3, the J gene TRBJ2-6; 7 nucleotides agree with TRBD2. In DNA form, the CDR3 reads TGTGCCAGCAGCTTAACGGAAGCTAGGACTAGAGCCTCTGGGGCCAACGTCCTGACTTTC. This encodes CASSLTEARTRASGANVLTF.